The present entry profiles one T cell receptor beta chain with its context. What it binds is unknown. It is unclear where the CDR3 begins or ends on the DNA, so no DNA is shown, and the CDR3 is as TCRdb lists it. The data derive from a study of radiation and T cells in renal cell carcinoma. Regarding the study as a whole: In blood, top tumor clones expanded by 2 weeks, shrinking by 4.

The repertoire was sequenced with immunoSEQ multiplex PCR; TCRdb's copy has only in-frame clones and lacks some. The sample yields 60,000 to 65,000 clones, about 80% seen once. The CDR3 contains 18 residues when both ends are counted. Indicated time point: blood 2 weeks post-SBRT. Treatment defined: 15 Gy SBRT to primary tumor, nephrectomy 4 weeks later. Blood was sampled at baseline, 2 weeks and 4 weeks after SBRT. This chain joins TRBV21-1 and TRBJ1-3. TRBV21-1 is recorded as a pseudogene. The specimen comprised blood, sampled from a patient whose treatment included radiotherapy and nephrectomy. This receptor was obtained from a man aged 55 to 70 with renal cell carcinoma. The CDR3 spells CASSKVVQVVGSGNTIYF.